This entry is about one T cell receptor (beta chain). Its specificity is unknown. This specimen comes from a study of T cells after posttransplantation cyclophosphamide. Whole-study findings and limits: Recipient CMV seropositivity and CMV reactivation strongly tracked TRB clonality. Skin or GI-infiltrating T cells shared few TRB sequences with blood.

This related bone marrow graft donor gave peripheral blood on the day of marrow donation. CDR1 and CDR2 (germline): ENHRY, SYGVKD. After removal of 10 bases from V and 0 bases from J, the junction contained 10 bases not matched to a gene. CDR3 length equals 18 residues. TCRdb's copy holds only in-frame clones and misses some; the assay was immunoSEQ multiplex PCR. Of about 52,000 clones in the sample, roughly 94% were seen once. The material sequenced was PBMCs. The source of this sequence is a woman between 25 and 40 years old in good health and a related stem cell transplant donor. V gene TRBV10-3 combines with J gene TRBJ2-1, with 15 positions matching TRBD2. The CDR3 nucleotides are TGTGCCACCCTATCCGGGACTAGCGGGGGGAGCTCCTACAATGAGCAGTTCTTC. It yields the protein CATLSGTSGGSSYNEQFF.